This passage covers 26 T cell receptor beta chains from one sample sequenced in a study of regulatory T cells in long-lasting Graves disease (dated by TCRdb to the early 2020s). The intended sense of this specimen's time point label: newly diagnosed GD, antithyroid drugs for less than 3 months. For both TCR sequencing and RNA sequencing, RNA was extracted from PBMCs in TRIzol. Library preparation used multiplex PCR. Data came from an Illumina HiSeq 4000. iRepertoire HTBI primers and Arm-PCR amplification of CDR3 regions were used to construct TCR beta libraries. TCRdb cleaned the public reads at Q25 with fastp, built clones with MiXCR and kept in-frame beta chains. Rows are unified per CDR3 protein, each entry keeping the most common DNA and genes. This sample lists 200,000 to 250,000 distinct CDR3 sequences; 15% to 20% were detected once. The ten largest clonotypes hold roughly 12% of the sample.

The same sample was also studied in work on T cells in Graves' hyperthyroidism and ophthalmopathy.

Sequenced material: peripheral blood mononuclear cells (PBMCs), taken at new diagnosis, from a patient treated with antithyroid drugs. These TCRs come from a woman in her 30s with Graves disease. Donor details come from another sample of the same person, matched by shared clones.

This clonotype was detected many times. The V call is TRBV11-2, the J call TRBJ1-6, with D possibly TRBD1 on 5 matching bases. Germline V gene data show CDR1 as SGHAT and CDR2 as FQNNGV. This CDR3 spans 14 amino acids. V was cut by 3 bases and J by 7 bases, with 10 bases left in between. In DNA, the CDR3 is TGTGCCAGCAGCTTGGGGACGGGAAATTCACCCCTCCACTTT. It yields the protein CASSLGTGNSPLHF. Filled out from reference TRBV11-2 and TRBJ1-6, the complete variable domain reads EAGVAQSPRYKIIEKRQSVAFWCNPISGHATLYWYQQILGQGPKLLIQFQNNGVVDDSQLPKDRFSAERLKGVDSTLKIQPAKLEDSAVYLCASSLGTGNSPLHFGNGTRLTVT.

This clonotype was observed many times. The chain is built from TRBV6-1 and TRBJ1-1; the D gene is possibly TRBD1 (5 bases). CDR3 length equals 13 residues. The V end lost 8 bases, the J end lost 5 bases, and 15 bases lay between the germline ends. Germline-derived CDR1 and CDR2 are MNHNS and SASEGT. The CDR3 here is CASFGLQGTEAFF. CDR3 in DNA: TGTGCCAGCTTCGGGCTTCAGGGAACTGAAGCTTTCTTT.

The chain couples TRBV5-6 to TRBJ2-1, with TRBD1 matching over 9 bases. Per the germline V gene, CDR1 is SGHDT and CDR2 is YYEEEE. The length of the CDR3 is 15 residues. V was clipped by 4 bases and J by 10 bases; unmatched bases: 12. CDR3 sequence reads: CASSPRQGGLWEQFF. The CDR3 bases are TGTGCCAGCAGCCCAAGACAGGGGGGCTTGTGGGAGCAGTTCTTC. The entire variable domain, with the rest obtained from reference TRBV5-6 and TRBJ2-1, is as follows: DAGVTQSPTHLIKTRGQQVTLRCSPKSGHDTVSWYQQALGQGPQFIFQYYEEEERQRGNFPDRFSGHQFPNYSSELNVNALLLGDSALYLCASSPRQGGLWEQFFGPGTRLTVL.

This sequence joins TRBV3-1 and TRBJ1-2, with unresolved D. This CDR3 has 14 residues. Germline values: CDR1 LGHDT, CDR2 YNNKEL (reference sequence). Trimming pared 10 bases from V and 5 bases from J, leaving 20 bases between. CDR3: CATKGGPSLYGYTF. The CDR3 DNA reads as TGTGCCACCAAGGGAGGGCCCTCCCTTTATGGCTACACCTTC.

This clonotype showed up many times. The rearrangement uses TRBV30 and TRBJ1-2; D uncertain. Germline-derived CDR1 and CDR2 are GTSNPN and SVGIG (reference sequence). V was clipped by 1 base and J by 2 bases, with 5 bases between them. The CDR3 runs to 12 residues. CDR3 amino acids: CAWSGKNYGYTF. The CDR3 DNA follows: TGTGCCTGGAGTGGCAAAAACTATGGCTACACCTTC.

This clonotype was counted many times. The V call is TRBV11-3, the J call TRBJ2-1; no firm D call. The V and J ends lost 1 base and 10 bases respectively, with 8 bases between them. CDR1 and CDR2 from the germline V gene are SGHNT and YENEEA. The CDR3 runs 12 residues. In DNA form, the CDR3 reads TGTGCCAGCAGCTTAGTTCTGGGGGAGCAGTTCTTC. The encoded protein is CASSLVLGEQFF.

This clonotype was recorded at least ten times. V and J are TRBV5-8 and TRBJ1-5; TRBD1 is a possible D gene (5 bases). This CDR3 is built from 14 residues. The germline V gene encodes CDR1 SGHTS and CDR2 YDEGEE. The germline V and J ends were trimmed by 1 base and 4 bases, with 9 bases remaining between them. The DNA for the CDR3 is TGTGCCAGCAGCTTGAATCCAGGGAATCAGCCCCAGCATTTT. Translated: CASSLNPGNQPQHF.

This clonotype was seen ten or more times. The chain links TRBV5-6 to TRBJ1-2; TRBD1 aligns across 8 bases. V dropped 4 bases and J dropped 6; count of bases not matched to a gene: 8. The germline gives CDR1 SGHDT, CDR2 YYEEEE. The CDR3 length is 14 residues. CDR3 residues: CASSPPTGVHGYTF. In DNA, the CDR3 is TGTGCCAGCAGCCCTCCGACAGGGGTTCATGGCTACACCTTC.

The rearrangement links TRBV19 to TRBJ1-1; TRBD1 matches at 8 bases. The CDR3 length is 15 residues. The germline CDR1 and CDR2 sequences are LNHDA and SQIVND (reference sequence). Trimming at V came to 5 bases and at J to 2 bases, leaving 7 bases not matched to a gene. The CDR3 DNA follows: TGTGCCAGTAGTCCCAGGACAGGGCAAAACACTGAAGCTTTCTTT. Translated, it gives CASSPRTGQNTEAFF.

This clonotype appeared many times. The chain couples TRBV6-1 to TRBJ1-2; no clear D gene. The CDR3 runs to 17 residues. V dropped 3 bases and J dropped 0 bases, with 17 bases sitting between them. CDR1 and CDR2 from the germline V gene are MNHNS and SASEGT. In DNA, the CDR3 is TGTGCCAGCAGTGATCTCCGAGTAAGGGATCCTAACTATGGCTACACCTTC. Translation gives CASSDLRVRDPNYGYTF.

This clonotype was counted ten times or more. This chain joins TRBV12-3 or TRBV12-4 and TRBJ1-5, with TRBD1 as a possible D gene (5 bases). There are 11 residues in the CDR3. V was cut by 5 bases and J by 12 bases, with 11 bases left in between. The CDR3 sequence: CASSMTEHQHF. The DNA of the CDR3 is TGTGCCAGCAGTATGACAGAGCACCAGCATTTT.

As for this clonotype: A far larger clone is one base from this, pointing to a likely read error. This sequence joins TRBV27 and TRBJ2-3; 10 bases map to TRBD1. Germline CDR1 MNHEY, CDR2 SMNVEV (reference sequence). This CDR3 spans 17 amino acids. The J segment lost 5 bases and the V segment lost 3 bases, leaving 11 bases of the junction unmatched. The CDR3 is CASSFQLGTGVGDTQYF. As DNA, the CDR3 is TGTGCCAGCAGTTTCCAACTCGGGACAGGGGTGGGAGATACGCAGTATTTT.

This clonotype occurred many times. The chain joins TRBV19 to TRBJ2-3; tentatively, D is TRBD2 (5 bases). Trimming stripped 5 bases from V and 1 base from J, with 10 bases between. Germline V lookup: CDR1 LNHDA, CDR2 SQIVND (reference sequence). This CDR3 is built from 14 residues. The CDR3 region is CASSGGGGTDTQYF. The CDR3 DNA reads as TGTGCCAGTAGTGGAGGCGGAGGCACAGATACGCAGTATTTT.

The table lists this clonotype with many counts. CDR3 bases: TGTGCCAGCAGACGGACTAGCGGGGGGTCGTTCAATGAGCAGTTCTTC. Translation gives CASRRTSGGSFNEQFF. This chain uses TRBV6-2 or TRBV6-3 with TRBJ2-1; 14 bases match TRBD2. V shed 6 bases, J shed 6 bases, and the junction held 7 bases outside the gene matches. This CDR3 has 16 amino acids. Per germline, CDR1 MNHEY and CDR2 SVGEGT.

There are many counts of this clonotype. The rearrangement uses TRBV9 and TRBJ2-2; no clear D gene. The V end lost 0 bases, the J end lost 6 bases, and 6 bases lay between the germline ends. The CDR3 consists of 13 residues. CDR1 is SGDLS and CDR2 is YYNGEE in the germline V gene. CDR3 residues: CASSVVVAGELFF. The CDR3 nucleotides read TGTGCCAGCAGCGTAGTAGTCGCCGGGGAGCTGTTTTTT.

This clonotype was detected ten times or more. CDR3 amino acids: CASGGTYEQYF. CDR3 sequence (DNA): TGTGCCAGCGGCGGGACCTACGAGCAGTACTTC. The rearrangement links TRBV6-2 or TRBV6-3 to TRBJ2-7; a possible D gene is TRBD2 (6 bases). The CDR3 extends over 11 amino acids. V lost 8 bases, J lost 2 bases, and 7 bases lay in between. CDR1 is MNHEY and CDR2 is SVGEGT in the germline V gene.

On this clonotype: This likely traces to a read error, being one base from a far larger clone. The CDR3 here is CASWGDRSQETQYF. Here the CDR3 DNA reads TGTGCCAGCTGGGGGGACAGATCGCAAGAGACCCAGTACTTC. The V gene is TRBV2, the J gene TRBJ2-1, with a tentative D call TRBD1 (7 bases). The J call could be wrong; TRBJ2-5 is a better fit for the DNA end. The CDR3 runs 14 residues. CDR1 is SNHLY and CDR2 is FYNNEI in the germline V gene.

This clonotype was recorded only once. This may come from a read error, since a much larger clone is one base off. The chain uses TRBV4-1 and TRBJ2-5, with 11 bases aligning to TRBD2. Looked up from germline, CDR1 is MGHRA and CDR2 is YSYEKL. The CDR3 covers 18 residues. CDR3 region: CAISQDAPGTSGQETQYF. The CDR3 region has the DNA TGCGCCATCAGCCAAGATGCTCCCGGGACTAGCGGCCAAGAGACCCAGTACTTC.

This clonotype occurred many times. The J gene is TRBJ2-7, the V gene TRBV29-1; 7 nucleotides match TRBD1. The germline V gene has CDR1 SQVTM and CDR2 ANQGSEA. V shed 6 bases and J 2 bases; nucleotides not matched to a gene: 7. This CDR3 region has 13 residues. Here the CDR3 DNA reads TGCAGCGTAAAACGACAGGGCGCCTACGAGCAGTACTTC. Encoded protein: CSVKRQGAYEQYF.

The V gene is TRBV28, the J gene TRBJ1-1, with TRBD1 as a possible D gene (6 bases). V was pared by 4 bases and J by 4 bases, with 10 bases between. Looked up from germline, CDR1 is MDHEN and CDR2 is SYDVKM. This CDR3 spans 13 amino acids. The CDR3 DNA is TGTGCCAGCAGTTCGGGGGCCCTCACTGAAGCTTTCTTT. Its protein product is CASSSGALTEAFF.

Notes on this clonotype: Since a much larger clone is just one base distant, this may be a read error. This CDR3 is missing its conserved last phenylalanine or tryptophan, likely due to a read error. The CDR3: CAWSEDWSRRGTQYL. The CDR3 DNA reads as TGTGCCTGGAGTGAGGACTGGTCACGACGTGGGACCCAGTACCTC. The chain recombines TRBV30 with TRBJ2-5; tentatively, D is TRBD2 (5 bases). The V end lost 1 base, the J end lost 7 bases, and 19 bases lay between the germline ends. Germline V lookup: CDR1 GTSNPN, CDR2 SVGIG (reference sequence). This CDR3 comprises 15 residues.

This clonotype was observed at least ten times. The CDR3 protein is CASRSPDRDNEKLFF. The DNA for the CDR3 is TGTGCCAGCAGATCCCCGGACAGGGATAATGAAAAACTGTTTTTT. This chain links TRBV28 with TRBJ1-4, with 8 bases that match TRBD1. Germline loops: CDR1 MDHEN, CDR2 SYDVKM. V was pared by 6 bases and J by 4 bases, with 7 bases of the junction left unmatched. The CDR3 runs to 15 residues.

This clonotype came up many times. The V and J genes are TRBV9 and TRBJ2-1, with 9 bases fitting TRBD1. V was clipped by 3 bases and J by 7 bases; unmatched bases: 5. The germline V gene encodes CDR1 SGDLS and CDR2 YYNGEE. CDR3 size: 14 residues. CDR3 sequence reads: CASSAYRGRNEQFF. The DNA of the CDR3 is TGTGCCAGCAGCGCCTACAGGGGGCGGAATGAGCAGTTCTTC.

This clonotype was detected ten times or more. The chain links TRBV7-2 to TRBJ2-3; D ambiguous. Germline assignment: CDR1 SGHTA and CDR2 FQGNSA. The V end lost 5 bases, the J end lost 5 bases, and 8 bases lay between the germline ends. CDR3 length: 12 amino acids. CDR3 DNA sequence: TGTGCCAGCAGCCAGAGGAGAGATACGCAGTATTTT. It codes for CASSQRRDTQYF.

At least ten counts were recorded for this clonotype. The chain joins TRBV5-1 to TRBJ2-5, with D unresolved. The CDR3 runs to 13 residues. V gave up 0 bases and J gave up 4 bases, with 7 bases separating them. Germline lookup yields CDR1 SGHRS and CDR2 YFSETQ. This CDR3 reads CASSLGVGETQYF. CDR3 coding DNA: TGCGCCAGCAGCTTGGGAGTTGGAGAGACCCAGTACTTC.

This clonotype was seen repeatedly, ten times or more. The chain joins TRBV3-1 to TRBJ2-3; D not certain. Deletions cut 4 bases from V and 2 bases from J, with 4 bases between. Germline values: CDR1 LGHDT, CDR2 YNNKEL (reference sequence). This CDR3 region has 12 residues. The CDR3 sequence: CASSLITDTQYF. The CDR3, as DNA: TGTGCCAGCAGCCTAATCACAGATACGCAGTATTTT.